Shown below are 19 T cell receptor beta chains from a single sample sequenced in a study of T cell responses to AZD1222 COVID-19 vaccine. Assay: immunoSEQ multiplex PCR; the TCRdb copy retains only in-frame clones and omits some. The sample lists around 140,000 clones; 80% to 95% were seen once. Specimen: peripheral blood, collected 28 days after the second AZD1222 dose. Receptors originate from an adult who received the AZD1222 COVID-19 vaccine.

The rearrangement links TRBV9 to TRBJ1-1; D gene uncertain. Germline V gene data show CDR1 as SGDLS and CDR2 as YYNGEE. V lost 3 bases and J 1 base, leaving 10 bases between the germline ends. The CDR3 contains 14 residues. DNA of the CDR3: TGTGCCAGCAGCGCCCATACAGAGAACACTGAAGCTTTCTTT. Its translation: CASSAHTENTEAFF.

This chain connects TRBV29-1 to TRBJ1-2; D might be TRBD1 (5 bases). The CDR3 consists of 14 residues. The germline CDR1 and CDR2 sequences are SQVTM and ANQGSEA. V was cut by 5 bases and J by 8 bases, with 21 bases left in between. CDR3 residues: CSVQTEIYGEGYTF. CDR3 DNA sequence: TGCAGCGTTCAGACAGAAATTTATGGGGAAGGCTACACCTTC.

The chain has TRBV24-1 and TRBJ2-3; the D is unclear. Germline CDR1 and CDR2: KGHDR and SFDVKD. Between the trimmed V and J ends, which lost 1 base and 5 bases, there was a span of 6 bases. There are 13 residues in the CDR3. In DNA, the CDR3 is TGTGCCACCAGTGATTTCTTTTTAGATACGCAGTATTTT. Protein: CATSDFFLDTQYF.

The chain combines TRBV6-5 with TRBJ2-3; TRBD2 aligns across 7 bases. The junction had 8 bases not matched to a gene; V was cut back by 6 bases and J by 2 bases. CDR1 MNHEY and CDR2 SVGAGI come from the germline V gene. The CDR3 extends over 15 amino acids. CDR3 region: CASRGDRGDTDTQYF. CDR3 bases: TGTGCCAGCAGAGGGGACCGGGGGGACACAGATACGCAGTATTTT.

This clone showed up just once. The rearrangement uses TRBV5-1 and TRBJ2-6; 7 bases fit TRBD1. The CDR3 extends over 18 amino acids. The germline gives CDR1 SGHRS, CDR2 YFSETQ. V lost 0 bases to trimming and J lost 0 bases; unmatched junction nucleotides: 6. The CDR3 sequence is CASSLGRTGYSGANVLTF. The CDR3 DNA sequence: TGCGCCAGCAGCTTGGGTCGGACAGGATACTCTGGGGCCAACGTCCTGACTTTC.

The chain couples TRBV6-5 to TRBJ2-1, with D possibly matching TRBD2 (6 bases). This CDR3 is built from 13 residues. V was trimmed by 5 bases and J by 4 bases, leaving 9 bases between them. CDR1 and CDR2 from the germline V gene are MNHEY and SVGAGI. CDR3 residues: CASSRDSYNEQFF. The DNA of the CDR3 is TGTGCCAGCAGTCGGGACTCATACAATGAGCAGTTCTTC.

This chain links TRBV4-1 with TRBJ1-1, with a possible D match to TRBD1 (5 bases). V lost 1 base and J 6 bases, leaving 9 bases between the germline ends. This CDR3 comprises 13 residues. CDR1 and CDR2 (germline): MGHRA, YSYEKL. In nucleotides, the CDR3 is TGCGCCAGCAGCCAAGTCGGGACCTCTGAAGCTTTCTTT. Its protein product is CASSQVGTSEAFF.

The chain carries TRBV24-1 and TRBJ1-2; D is possibly TRBD1 (6 bases). Germline V gene data show CDR1 as KGHDR and CDR2 as SFDVKD. V was shortened by 9 bases and J by 2 bases, with 27 bases between the two germline ends. This CDR3 region has 18 residues. The CDR3: CATWSVWTVGGFNYGYTF. CDR3 bases: TGTGCCACCTGGAGCGTATGGACAGTCGGAGGGTTCAACTATGGCTACACCTTC.

This sequence joins TRBV28 and TRBJ1-5; no firm D call. The V end lost 5 bases, the J end lost 7 bases, and 18 bases lay between the germline ends. CDR1 and CDR2 (germline): MDHEN, SYDVKM. This CDR3 comprises 15 residues. The CDR3 sequence: CASSPRTFDSQPQHF. The CDR3 DNA reads as TGTGCCAGCAGTCCCCGAACATTTGATTCGCAGCCCCAGCATTTT.

The chain joins TRBV5-1 to TRBJ1-1; D call uncertain. The germline CDR1 and CDR2 sequences are SGHRS and YFSETQ. The length of the CDR3 is 14 residues. The V end lost 1 base, the J end lost 1 base, and 8 bases lay between the germline ends. The CDR3 loop reads CASSLNQQNTEAFF. The DNA of the CDR3 is TGCGCCAGCAGCTTGAATCAGCAGAACACTGAAGCTTTCTTT.

CDR3 region: CASSRQGQGMGNTEAFF. The CDR3 DNA sequence: TGCGCCAGCAGCCGACAGGGACAGGGTATGGGGAACACTGAAGCTTTCTTT. The chain is built from TRBV5-1 and TRBJ1-1; the match to TRBD1 covers 9 bases. V lost 4 bases and J lost 1; bases outside the gene matches: 11. From germline, CDR1 is SGHRS and CDR2 YFSETQ. The CDR3 consists of 17 residues.

The CDR3: CASSMPGQGADYGYTF. The DNA of the CDR3 is TGTGCCAGTAGTATGCCGGGACAGGGGGCAGACTATGGCTACACCTTC. The chain recombines TRBV19 with TRBJ1-2; 12 bases agree with TRBD1. CDR1 LNHDA and CDR2 SQIVND come from the germline V gene (reference sequence). The CDR3 totals 16 residues. V trimming: 3 bases; J trimming: 3 bases; junction bases outside the gene matches: 5.

The V and J genes are TRBV9 and TRBJ1-3, with D possibly matching TRBD1 (5 bases). CDR1 is SGDLS and CDR2 is YYNGEE in the germline V gene. This CDR3 spans 15 amino acids. Trimming stripped 2 bases from V and 0 bases from J, with 9 bases between. The CDR3 loop is CASSVGAFSGNTIYF. The DNA for the CDR3 is TGTGCCAGCAGCGTCGGGGCATTCTCTGGAAACACCATATATTTT.

This clone was detected only once. The CDR3 nucleotides read TGTGCCAGCCGGGACGGATATAGCAATCAGCCCCAGCATTTT. Its protein is CASRDGYSNQPQHF. The chain employs TRBV28 and TRBJ1-5, with D perhaps TRBD1 (5 bases). The CDR3 totals 14 residues. The ends were cut back, 8 bases at V and 0 bases at J, with 11 bases in the middle. Germline-derived CDR1 and CDR2 are MDHEN and SYDVKM.

This clone was recorded only once. This sequence joins TRBV11-3 and TRBJ2-7, with 9 nucleotides matching TRBD2. V gave up 5 bases and J gave up 1 base; unmatched junction bases: 3. Germline-derived CDR1 and CDR2 are SGHNT and YENEEA. CDR3 length equals 14 residues. The chain's CDR3 is CASSQAGGSYEQYF. In DNA, the CDR3 is TGTGCCAGCAGCCAAGCGGGGGGTTCCTACGAGCAGTACTTC.

The V call is TRBV11-1, the J call TRBJ2-1, with TRBD2 identical over 12 bases. The CDR3 spans 14 residues. CDR1 is SGHAT and CDR2 is FQDESV in the germline V gene (reference sequence). The trim removed 5 bases at V and 12 bases at J, leaving 8 bases unmatched. The CDR3 reads CASSTGTSGFPQFF. In DNA form, the CDR3 reads TGTGCCAGCAGCACCGGGACTAGCGGGTTTCCGCAGTTCTTC.

The chain uses TRBV29-1 and TRBJ2-2; 8 bases match TRBD2. Trimming cost V 6 bases and J 5 bases; bases outside gene matches: 8. The CDR3 extends over 14 amino acids. In germline, CDR1 is SQVTM, CDR2 ANQGSEA. CDR3 sequence: CSVAGGARTGELFF. The CDR3 DNA follows: TGCAGCGTAGCCGGGGGGGCGCGAACCGGGGAGCTGTTTTTT.

A single count supports this clone. The V call is TRBV10-3, the J call TRBJ1-4, with D possibly matching TRBD1 (5 bases). The CDR3 extends over 15 amino acids. From germline, CDR1 is ENHRY and CDR2 SYGVKD. Trimming cost V 0 bases and J 5 bases, with 10 bases left between them. CDR3 protein: CAISESLQENEKLFF. As DNA, the CDR3 is TGTGCCATCAGTGAGTCGTTACAGGAGAATGAAAAACTGTTTTTT.

The rearrangement links TRBV7-2 to TRBJ1-1; D is possibly TRBD1 (5 bases). Germline CDR1 and CDR2: SGHTA and FQGNSA. The CDR3 is made up of 13 amino acids. Trimming removed 5 bases from V and 1 base from J, with 8 bases in between. CDR3 sequence reads: CASSVDRNTEAFF. CDR3 in DNA: TGTGCCAGCAGCGTCGACAGGAACACTGAAGCTTTCTTT.